These T cell receptor beta chains were read from a single sample in a study of blood T cell repertoires in COVID-19. TCRdb's table, derived via immunoSEQ multiplex PCR, lists solely in-frame clones and lacks some. The table includes approximately 63,000 clones, 75% to 95% detected once. Sequencing input: peripheral blood. These receptors came from a human donor in a cohort sampled during active COVID-19. Both conserved end residues are part of each CDR3. Each record gives: CDR3 DNA, CDR3 protein, J gene, D gene, V gene, clone size. The D gene is left open where the match is weak. A clone size is listed for some rows: how often the clone was seen (once, few, many), or a class if it is expanded.

CDR3 DNA: TGTGCCAGTAGTGGATCAGGGTCCTATGGCTACACCTTC
CDR3 protein: CASSGSGSYGYTF
J gene: TRBJ1-2
D gene: NA
V gene: TRBV19
clone size: NA

CDR3 DNA: TGCGCCAGCTCCCCCGGCACAGCGGGGGTAGAGACCCAGTACTTC
CDR3 protein: CASSPGTAGVETQYF
J gene: TRBJ2-5
D gene: TRBD2
V gene: TRBV5-1
clone size: NA

CDR3 DNA: TGCGCCAGCAGCTGGGGGACAGCCTATGGCTACACCTTC
CDR3 protein: CASSWGTAYGYTF
J gene: TRBJ1-2
D gene: TRBD1
V gene: TRBV5-1
clone size: NA

CDR3 DNA: TGCGCCAGCAGCTTGATTGGGGACAGTTCCCCCTCTGGAAACACCATATATTTT
CDR3 protein: CASSLIGDSSPSGNTIYF
J gene: TRBJ1-3
D gene: TRBD1
V gene: TRBV5-1
clone size: NA

CDR3 DNA: TGTGCCAGTAGTCCCAGGCGGGGCACAGATACGCAGTATTTT
CDR3 protein: CASSPRRGTDTQYF
J gene: TRBJ2-3
D gene: NA
V gene: TRBV19
clone size: NA

CDR3 DNA: TGTGCCAGCAGCTTAGTATCTGCGATGGCCGGGGAGCTGTTTTTT
CDR3 protein: CASSLVSAMAGELFF
J gene: TRBJ2-2
D gene: NA
V gene: TRBV7-2
clone size: once

CDR3 DNA: TGTGCCAGCAGCCCAACGCCGGGGATCAATGAGCAGTTCTTC
CDR3 protein: CASSPTPGINEQFF
J gene: TRBJ2-1
D gene: NA
V gene: TRBV11-2
clone size: NA

CDR3 DNA: TGCAGCGTCTCAAGGGAGATAGGCGAGACCCAGTACTTC
CDR3 protein: CSVSREIGETQYF
J gene: TRBJ2-5
D gene: NA
V gene: TRBV29-1
clone size: NA

CDR3 DNA: TGTGCCACCAGTGATTTTAGACAGGGAAACTATGGCTACACCTTC
CDR3 protein: CATSDFRQGNYGYTF
J gene: TRBJ1-2
D gene: TRBD1
V gene: TRBV24-1
clone size: NA

CDR3 DNA: TGTGCCAGCAGAGAGCCGGGACAGGCATCACCCCTCCACTTT
CDR3 protein: CASREPGQASPLHF
J gene: TRBJ1-6
D gene: TRBD1
V gene: TRBV2
clone size: NA

CDR3 DNA: TGTGCCAGCAGCTCCAAGGGGGGGGAGCAGTTCTTC
CDR3 protein: CASSSKGGEQFF
J gene: TRBJ2-1
D gene: NA
V gene: TRBV7-9
clone size: NA